One and the same sample provided the 28 T cell receptor beta chains below, sequenced in a study of tumor-infiltrating lymphocytes in localized non-small cell lung cancer. Clones were read by immunoSEQ multiplex PCR, and TCRdb kept only the in-frame ones, dropping some. This sample has about 12,000 clones, with around 86% found just once. The source material was lung tumor tissue. Receptors were obtained from a human donor with non-small cell lung cancer.

To note about this clone: The sample holds other DNA sequences that translate to the same CDR3. The chain combines TRBV14 with TRBJ2-6; unclear D gene. The CDR3 covers 15 residues. V was cut by 2 bases and J by 0 bases, with 5 bases left in between. Germline loops: CDR1 SGHDN, CDR2 FVKESK. DNA for the CDR3: TGTGCCAGCAGCCAATCCCTCTCTGGGGCCAACGTCCTGACTTTC. Its translation is CASSQSLSGANVLTF.

A single count supports this clone. The rearrangement links TRBV27 to TRBJ2-7; the D call may be TRBD1 or TRBD2 (5 bases each). CDR1 is MNHEY, CDR2 SMNVEV, per germline (reference sequence). V was shortened by 4 bases and J by 2 bases, with 18 bases between the two germline ends. The CDR3 extends over 16 amino acids. CDR3 in DNA: TGTGCCAGCAGTTCCCTGAGGGGCAGCATTGCCTACGAGCAGTACTTC. It translates to CASSSLRGSIAYEQYF.

The V and J genes are TRBV30 and TRBJ1-2; D is uncertain. Per germline, CDR1 GTSNPN and CDR2 SVGIG (reference sequence). There are 13 residues in the CDR3. V was pared by 8 bases and J by 4 bases, with 17 bases between. CDR3 coding DNA: TGTGCCGTTCGCGACACCCAATCCTATGGCTACACCTTC. Amino acids: CAVRDTQSYGYTF.

The chain combines TRBV28 with TRBJ1-4, with 7 nucleotides matching TRBD1. The V and J ends lost 3 bases and 8 bases, in that order; junction bases with no gene match: 9. The germline V gene has CDR1 MDHEN and CDR2 SYDVKM. The CDR3 has 15 residues. CDR3 region: CASSFVQGVWEKLFF. CDR3 bases: TGTGCCAGCAGTTTTGTCCAGGGGGTTTGGGAAAAACTGTTTTTT.

Worth noting for this clone: Its ends do not fully match the called genes, so a read error is possible. This rearrangement joins TRBV19 to TRBJ1-5; TRBD1 matches at 9 bases. This CDR3 spans 18 amino acids. The germline V gene encodes CDR1 LNHDA and CDR2 SQIVND (reference sequence). DNA of the CDR3: TGTGCCAGTAGTTCAAAAACCGGGACAGGGCGCTTAAATCGGCCCCAGCATTTT. It translates to CASSSKTGTGRLNRPQHF. Drawing the rest from reference TRBV19 and TRBJ1-5, the complete variable domain is DGGITQSPKYLFRKEGQNVTLSCEQNLNHDAMYWYRQDPGQGLRLIYYSQIVNDFQKGDIAEGYSVSREKKESFPLTVTSAQKNPTAFYLCASSSKTGTGRLNRPQHFGDGTRLSIL.

The chain links TRBV5-6 to TRBJ2-7; D uncertain. The CDR3 extends over 12 amino acids. The V and J ends lost 0 bases and 7 bases respectively, with 8 bases between them. Germline CDR1 SGHDT, CDR2 YYEEEE. The chain's CDR3 is CASSLALREQYF. The DNA of the CDR3 is TGTGCCAGCAGCTTGGCCCTCCGAGAGCAGTACTTC.

The V and J genes are TRBV19 and TRBJ2-3; D remains unclear. In germline, CDR1 is LNHDA, CDR2 SQIVND (reference sequence). Trimming took off 4 bases at V and 3 bases at J, with 8 bases between the two ends. CDR3 length: 13 residues. CDR3 DNA sequence: TGTGCCAGTAGTACCAGCTGGACAGATACGCAGTATTTT. Encoded protein: CASSTSWTDTQYF.

The chain has TRBV5-6 and TRBJ1-1, with D tentatively TRBD1 (6 bases). The V end was cut by 3 bases, the J end by 0 bases, with 12 bases between. The length of the CDR3 is 15 residues. Germline CDR1 SGHDT, CDR2 YYEEEE. The CDR3 region is CASSYRGALNTEAFF. The CDR3 DNA reads TGTGCCAGCAGCTATAGGGGGGCTCTGAACACTGAAGCTTTCTTT.

This clone was observed once. This chain connects TRBV5-4 to TRBJ1-1, with D tentatively TRBD1 (6 bases). The CDR3 spans 14 residues. Germline CDR1 is SGHNT and CDR2 is YYREEE (reference sequence). V was trimmed by 2 bases and J by 5 bases, leaving 13 bases between them. This CDR3 reads CASSFQTGGTEAFF. The CDR3 nucleotides read TGTGCCAGCAGCTTCCAGACAGGAGGGACTGAAGCTTTCTTT.

The rearrangement joins TRBV7-9 to TRBJ1-2; D gene uncertain. CDR3 size: 14 residues. Germline V gene lookup returns CDR1 SEHNR and CDR2 FQNEAQ (reference sequence). Deletions cut 5 bases from V and 0 bases from J, with 10 bases between. CDR3 protein: CASSQLTANYGYTF. The DNA of the CDR3 is TGTGCCAGCAGCCAATTGACGGCTAACTATGGCTACACCTTC. Supplemented by reference TRBV7-9 and TRBJ1-2, the full variable domain reads DTGVSQNPRHKITKRGQNVTFRCDPISEHNRLYWYRQTLGQGPEFLTYFQNEAQLEKSRLLSDRFSAERPKGSFSTLEIQRTEQGDSAMYLCASSQLTANYGYTFGSGTRLTVV.

The chain is built from TRBV6-5 and TRBJ1-1; 7 positions agree with TRBD1. Losses at the gene ends were 6 bases for V and 11 bases for J; bases not matched to a gene: 6. Germline CDR1 and CDR2: MNHEY and SVGAGI. The CDR3 contains 11 residues. The CDR3 coding sequence is TGTGCCAGCAGCAACGACAGGGTTGCTTTCTTT. Translation: CASSNDRVAFF.

The chain has TRBV6-1 and TRBJ2-1; no firm D call. CDR1 is MNHNS, CDR2 SASEGT, per germline. This CDR3 spans 8 amino acids. V gave up 10 bases and J gave up 15 bases, with 10 bases separating them. CDR3 coding DNA: TGTGCCACGAAGTTCCGGTTCTTC. This sequence encodes CATKFRFF.

CDR3 nucleotide sequence: TGTGCCTGGAGTGCGGAAAACACCGGGGAGCTGTTTTTT. It is translated as CAWSAENTGELFF. The genes are TRBV30 and TRBJ2-2; D is uncertain. Per the germline V gene, CDR1 is GTSNPN and CDR2 is SVGIG (reference sequence). V was shortened by 1 base and J by 2 bases, with 5 bases between the two germline ends. This CDR3 spans 13 amino acids.

V and J are TRBV28 and TRBJ2-5; tentative D call: TRBD2 (6 bases). Germline V CDR1 and CDR2: MDHEN, SYDVKM. The CDR3 totals 13 residues. Trimming shortened V by 3 bases and J by 5 bases, and 10 bases separated the two germline ends. The CDR3 DNA sequence: TGTGCCAGCAGTTTTCAGGAGGGGGAGACCCAGTACTTC. Protein product: CASSFQEGETQYF.

The chain recombines TRBV30 with TRBJ2-7; D unclear. This CDR3 has 14 amino acids. V was shortened by 0 bases and J by 2 bases, with 11 bases between the two germline ends. Germline V gene sequence: CDR1 GTSNPN, CDR2 SVGIG (reference sequence). In DNA form, the CDR3 reads TGTGCCTGGAGTGTGATCGGCGGAGCCTACGAGCAGTACTTC. This encodes CAWSVIGGAYEQYF.

The J gene is TRBJ2-5, the V gene TRBV15; 9 bases agree with TRBD2. Germline-derived CDR1 and CDR2 are LNHNV and YYDKDF (reference sequence). After removal of 1 base from V and 11 bases from J, the junction contained 11 bases not matched to a gene. This CDR3 comprises 15 residues. The CDR3: CATSRAVPRGGPQYF. The DNA for the CDR3 is TGTGCCACCAGCAGAGCCGTCCCGCGGGGGGGGCCTCAGTACTTC.

The chain joins TRBV2 to TRBJ1-5; D is perhaps TRBD1 (5 bases). CDR1 and CDR2 (germline): SNHLY, FYNNEI. The length of the CDR3 is 12 residues. V was cut by 4 bases and J by 5 bases, with 6 bases left in between. CDR3 in amino acids: CASSAGHQPQHF. CDR3 nucleotide sequence: TGTGCCAGCAGTGCGGGGCATCAGCCCCAGCATTTT.

The V and J genes are TRBV7-2 and TRBJ1-2; D possibly corresponds to TRBD1 (5 bases). Germline-derived CDR1 and CDR2 are SGHTA and FQGNSA. The CDR3 extends over 14 amino acids. Trimming took off 2 bases at V and 7 bases at J, with 14 bases between the two ends. DNA for the CDR3: TGTGCCAGCAGCTTAACTACAGGAGGAGGTGGCTACACCTTC. Its translation: CASSLTTGGGGYTF.

The J gene is TRBJ2-5, the V gene TRBV28; a weak D match, TRBD2 (6 bases). Trimming left V 2 bases short and J 3 bases short, with 13 bases between. CDR3 length equals 15 residues. Germline CDR1 and CDR2: MDHEN and SYDVKM. The DNA for the CDR3 is TGTGCCAGCAGTTTAAAGCGGCGGGAAAAAGAGACCCAGTACTTC. It is translated as CASSLKRREKETQYF.

The J gene is TRBJ2-2, the V gene TRBV6-1; D gene uncertain. Germline V gives CDR1 MNHNS, CDR2 SASEGT. The CDR3 is 13 residues long. The V gene lost 2 bases and the J gene lost 3 bases, with 4 bases spanning the gap. Written as DNA, the CDR3 is TGTGCCAGCAGTGAAAGGGACACCGGGGAGCTGTTTTTT. Translated: CASSERDTGELFF.

The chain is built from TRBV2 and TRBJ2-2, with 12 bases lining up with TRBD2. The CDR3 is 14 residues long. Germline CDR1 and CDR2: SNHLY and FYNNEI. The ends lost 6 bases at V and 8 bases at J; junction bases unmatched: 4. In DNA form, the CDR3 reads TGTGCCAGCAGACCCGGACTAGCGGGAGGGGAGCTGTTTTTT. Translated: CASRPGLAGGELFF.

The V and J genes are TRBV5-4 and TRBJ2-5; 9 bases are shared with TRBD1. From germline, CDR1 is SGHNT and CDR2 YYREEE (reference sequence). With V trimmed by 4 bases and J by 3 bases, 7 bases remained unmatched. The CDR3 loop spans 15 amino acids. In DNA, the CDR3 is TGTGCCAGCAGCCCCGGGACAGGGATCGAAGAGACCCAGTACTTC. Translation gives CASSPGTGIEETQYF. The full variable domain, in which reference TRBV5-4 and TRBJ2-5 provide the parts outside the CDR3, is ETGVTQSPTHLIKTRGQQVTLRCSSQSGHNTVSWYQQALGQGPQFIFQYYREEENGRGNFPPRFSGLQFPNYSSELNVNALELDDSALYLCASSPGTGIEETQYFGPGTRLLVL.

V gene TRBV6-1 combines with J gene TRBJ2-7; 8 nucleotides line up with TRBD2. Per the germline V gene, CDR1 is MNHNS and CDR2 is SASEGT. The junction had 11 bases not matched to a gene; V was cut back by 6 bases and J by 4 bases. This CDR3 region has 15 residues. The CDR3 DNA sequence: TGTGCCAGCAGCATGATAAGCGGGAGAGGATACGAGCAGTACTTC. Its protein product is CASSMISGRGYEQYF.

The chain links TRBV7-6 to TRBJ2-3; TRBD2 matches 13 bases. The J segment lost 3 bases and the V segment lost 4 bases, leaving 4 bases of the junction unmatched. There are 16 residues in the CDR3. Germline V lookup: CDR1 SGHVS, CDR2 FNYEAQ. The CDR3 sequence: CASSWTSGRLTDTQYF. CDR3 sequence (DNA): TGTGCCAGCAGCTGGACTAGCGGGAGACTGACAGATACGCAGTATTTT.

This clone has more than one count but fewer than ten. This chain uses TRBV25-1 with TRBJ1-1; perhaps TRBD1 as D (6 bases). Trimming cost V 4 bases and J 1 base, with 16 bases left between them. Germline-derived CDR1 and CDR2 are MGHDK and SYGVNS. CDR3 length equals 16 residues. The chain's CDR3 is CASSGLDRDWNTEAFF. CDR3 in DNA: TGTGCCAGCAGTGGATTGGACAGAGACTGGAACACTGAAGCTTTCTTT.

This chain joins TRBV9 and TRBJ2-3; 7 bases agree with TRBD1. Germline trimming cut 3 bases from V and 5 bases from J; bases unmatched to any gene: 6. The CDR3 is 14 amino acids. Germline V gives CDR1 SGDLS, CDR2 YYNGEE. The CDR3 nucleotides are TGTGCCAGCAGCGCGGGACAGCAAGGAGATACGCAGTATTTT. As protein: CASSAGQQGDTQYF. Looking up the rest from reference TRBV9 and TRBJ2-3 gives the full variable domain: DSGVTQTPKHLITATGQRVTLRCSPRSGDLSVYWYQQSLDQGLQFLIQYYNGEERAKGNILERFSAQQFPDLHSELNLSSLELGDSALYFCASSAGQQGDTQYFGPGTRLTVL.

This chain links TRBV6-4 with TRBJ2-1; perhaps TRBD1 as D (6 bases). The CDR3 has 15 amino acids. Germline values: CDR1 MRHNA, CDR2 SNTAGT. The ends were cut back, 2 bases at V and 9 bases at J, with 17 bases in the middle. The CDR3 DNA sequence: TGTGCCAGCAGTGACAAAGCTGGTCAGGGGAGTGAGCAGTTCTTC. Protein product: CASSDKAGQGSEQFF.

The chain combines TRBV9 with TRBJ2-5, with D possibly being TRBD2 (6 bases). The germline CDR1 and CDR2 sequences are SGDLS and YYNGEE. The V end was cut by 4 bases, the J end by 5 bases, with 12 bases between. The CDR3 spans 13 residues. CDR3 nucleotide sequence: TGTGCCAGCAGCTCAGCGGGCGGGGAGACCCAGTACTTC. As protein: CASSSAGGETQYF.